This T cell receptor beta chain originates from a study of T cells in Graves' hyperthyroidism and ophthalmopathy. Study-wide findings and caveats: Most clonotypes expanded in the thyroid (above 0.001) were also present in blood.

Germline values: CDR1 SGDLS, CDR2 YYNGEE. The CDR3 is 14 amino acids. Trimming shortened V by 1 base and J by 7 bases, and 12 bases separated the two germline ends. Uncontrolled infection, other autoimmune disease, pregnancy or lactation excluded patients. TCR beta CDR3 region amplification was performed from RNA transcripts. The HTBI primer set was used in a first-round RT-PCR of the TCR CDR3. Via MiXCR, TCRdb re-called the multiplex PCR reads, giving one row per CDR3 protein. The table lists roughly 700,000 distinct CDR3 sequences, 15% to 20% of them singletons. This clonotype was counted a few times. The antigen is unknown.

The chain is built from TRBV9 and TRBJ1-5; no definite D call. Input material: blood. The receptor's source is a man aged 45-65 years with Graves' hyperthyroidism. DNA for the CDR3: TGTGCCAGCAGCGTATACCCGGAGGGACAGCCCCAGCATTTT. Translating it yields CASSVYPEGQPQHF. The entire variable domain, with the rest obtained from reference TRBV9 and TRBJ1-5, is as follows: DSGVTQTPKHLITATGQRVTLRCSPRSGDLSVYWYQQSLDQGLQFLIQYYNGEERAKGNILERFSAQQFPDLHSELNLSSLELGDSALYFCASSVYPEGQPQHFGDGTRLSIL.